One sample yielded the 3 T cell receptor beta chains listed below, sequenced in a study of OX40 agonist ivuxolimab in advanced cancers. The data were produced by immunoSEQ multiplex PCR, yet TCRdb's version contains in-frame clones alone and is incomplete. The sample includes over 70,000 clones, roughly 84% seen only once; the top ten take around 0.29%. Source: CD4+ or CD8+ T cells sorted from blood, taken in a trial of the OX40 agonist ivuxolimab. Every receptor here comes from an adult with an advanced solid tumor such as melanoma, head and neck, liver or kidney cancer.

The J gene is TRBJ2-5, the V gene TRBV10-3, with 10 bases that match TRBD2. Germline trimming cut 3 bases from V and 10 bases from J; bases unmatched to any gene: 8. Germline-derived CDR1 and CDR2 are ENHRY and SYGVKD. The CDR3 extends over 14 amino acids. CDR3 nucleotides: TGTGCCATCAGTGAAGCGGGGGGGGCCATTGGCCAGTACTTC. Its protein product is CAISEAGGAIGQYF.

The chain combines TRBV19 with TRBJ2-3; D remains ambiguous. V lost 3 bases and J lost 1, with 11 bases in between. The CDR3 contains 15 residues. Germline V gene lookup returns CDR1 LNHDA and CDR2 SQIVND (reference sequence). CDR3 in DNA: TGTGCCAGTAGTATTGGAGCATCGGGCACAGATACGCAGTATTTT. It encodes CASSIGASGTDTQYF.

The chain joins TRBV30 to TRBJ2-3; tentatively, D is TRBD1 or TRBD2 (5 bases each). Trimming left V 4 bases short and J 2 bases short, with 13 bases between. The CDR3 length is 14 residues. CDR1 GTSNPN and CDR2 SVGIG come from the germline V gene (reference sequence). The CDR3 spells CAWNLRGPTDTQYF. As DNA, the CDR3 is TGTGCCTGGAACCTACGGGGCCCCACAGATACGCAGTATTTT. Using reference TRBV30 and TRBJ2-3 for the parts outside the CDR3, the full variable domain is SQTIHQWPATLVQPVGSPLSLECTVEGTSNPNLYWYRQAAGRGLQLLFYSVGIGQISSEVPQNLSASRPQDRQFILSSKKLLLSDSGFYLCAWNLRGPTDTQYFGPGTRLTVL.